This entry describes one T cell receptor beta chain. This clone was observed once. Which antigen it targets is not known. The DNA is omitted, as the CDR3 cannot be located on it reliably, and the CDR3 follows TCRdb's listing. The data were taken from a study of blood T cell repertoires in COVID-19 (TCRdb year 2020). For context, the study as a whole: Collaborator samples came from the United States, Italy and Spain and covered acute and convalescent phases of COVID-19. The dataset comprised deeply sampled blood TCRbeta repertoires from subjects exposed to, actively infected with, or recovered from COVID-19. The repertoires were released in a freely available public database intended as a resource for research on the immune response to SARS-CoV-2. The material from the prospective study consisted of cDNA or gDNA derived from T cells, B-cell-depleted T cells, or PBMCs. Samples came from the ongoing ImmuneRACE study (first 160 participants) plus 1,254 subjects from 6 global collaborators. Where available, HLA class I and class II types were taken from metadata supplied by the sample provider and were not determined by assay-based typing. Nearly every sample came with metadata listing a de-identified subject ID, COVID-19 status, age in years and sex. General conclusions and limits of the study: How much clinical and demographic metadata was included differed by source and by participant, and the metadata was provided uncurated.

CDR3 length: 17 amino acids, cysteine to phenylalanine. TCRbeta CDR3 regions were amplified from genomic DNA by means of the immunoSEQ Assay, a bias-controlled multiplex PCR. Per the source publication's procedure: The number of nucleated cells in each sample was estimated by amplification of reference gene primers within the assay. Sequence reads were collapsed and filtered to measure the absolute abundance of every unique TCRbeta CDR3 rearrangement. For each sample, productive Simpson clonality was calculated as the square root of Simpson's diversity index across productive rearrangements. TCRdb stores this immuneACCESS table with in-frame sequences only. Part of the clones is absent; in the studies checked, under half of the shortfall reflects unresolved V genes, and no reason is known for the rest. V, J and clone size are taken as reported in that table, and D and trimming were inferred from the DNA itself. This sample gives a few hundred thousand clones in total; roughly 85% of them show up just once. The top ten clones comprise approximately 5.1% of the sample.

Collaborating institutions collected whole blood in K2EDTA tubes following their own protocols. For TCRbeta analysis, collaborators shipped samples in one of three forms: frozen whole blood, isolated PBMCs, or DNA extracted from either of those sample types. The chain is assembled from TRBV21-1 and TRBJ1-2; TRBD1 is taken as the D call from the table, unchecked against the DNA. TRBV21-1 is termed a pseudogene. Sequences were obtained from peripheral blood. This TCR was recovered from a man aged 50-59 years with active or convalescent COVID-19. The CDR3 reads as follows: CASSHWGRGNLCYGYTF.